The 24 T cell receptor beta chains presented below share a single source sample, sequenced in a study of T cells after yellow fever vaccination. TCRdb re-derived calls from the 5' RACE reads in MiXCR, one entry per CDR3 protein. The sample lists some 80,000 distinct CDR3 sequences, roughly 14% occurring once. The input for sequencing was CD8+ T cells not binding an NS4B(214-222) dextramer, sorted from PBMCs, taken roughly 20 days after the first yellow fever vaccination. The receptors originated from a man younger than 35 who received the YFV17D yellow fever vaccine.

This clonotype appeared a few times. CDR3 region: CASSQSPWTGANTEAFF. As DNA, the CDR3 is TGCGCCAGCAGCCAGAGCCCGTGGACAGGGGCCAACACTGAAGCTTTCTTT. The chain recombines TRBV4-1 with TRBJ1-1; 9 positions agree with TRBD1. V shed 3 bases and J 2 bases; nucleotides not matched to a gene: 10. This CDR3 contains 17 residues. Per germline, CDR1 MGHRA and CDR2 YSYEKL.

This clonotype was detected a few times. The rearrangement links TRBV10-3 to TRBJ2-3; no firm D call. The CDR3 totals 10 residues. V lost 10 bases and J 4 bases, leaving 6 bases between the germline ends. Germline-derived CDR1 and CDR2 are ENHRY and SYGVKD. CDR3 residues: CATLADTQYF. CDR3 DNA sequence: TGTGCCACCTTAGCAGATACGCAGTATTTT.

The chain combines TRBV11-2 with TRBJ2-7; tentatively, D is TRBD1 or TRBD2 (5 bases each). This CDR3 contains 15 residues. V was pared by 5 bases and J by 0 bases, with 14 bases between. In germline, CDR1 is SGHAT, CDR2 FQNNGV. The CDR3: CASSPPGTASYEQYF. CDR3 DNA sequence: TGTGCCAGCAGCCCTCCAGGGACCGCCTCCTACGAGCAGTACTTC. Filled out from reference TRBV11-2 and TRBJ2-7, the complete variable domain reads EAGVAQSPRYKIIEKRQSVAFWCNPISGHATLYWYQQILGQGPKLLIQFQNNGVVDDSQLPKDRFSAERLKGVDSTLKIQPAKLEDSAVYLCASSPPGTASYEQYFGPGTRLTVT.

This clonotype was picked up many times. The chain has TRBV5-1 and TRBJ2-1; a possible D gene is TRBD1 (6 bases). In germline, CDR1 is SGHRS, CDR2 YFSETQ. The CDR3 length is 13 residues. Trimming took off 2 bases at V and 6 bases at J, with 9 bases between the two ends. CDR3 in DNA: TGCGCCAGCAGCTTTGGACAGATCAATGAGCAGTTCTTC. Translating it yields CASSFGQINEQFF.

This clonotype was recorded a few times. The chain carries TRBV4-1 and TRBJ1-2, with a tentative D call TRBD1 (6 bases). The germline V gene has CDR1 MGHRA and CDR2 YSYEKL. The CDR3 totals 16 residues. Trimming took 0 bases from V and 4 from J, leaving 15 bases between them. CDR3 nucleotide sequence: TGCGCCAGCAGCCAAGAGAACATAAGGACAGCCTATGGCTACACCTTC. This sequence encodes CASSQENIRTAYGYTF.

The rearrangement uses TRBV10-3 and TRBJ1-2; D call uncertain. The germline V gene has CDR1 ENHRY and CDR2 SYGVKD. The length of the CDR3 is 12 residues. The ends were cut back, 3 bases at V and 5 bases at J, with 7 bases in the middle. The CDR3 loop reads CAISDSRYGYTF. Written as DNA, the CDR3 is TGTGCCATCAGTGATAGTCGATATGGCTACACCTTC.

This clonotype was counted a single time. Just one base apart from a much larger clone, this may be a read error. This chain joins TRBV21-1 and TRBJ2-7; the table gives TRBD2 as D, unverified against the DNA. TRBV21-1 represents a pseudogene. The CDR3 length is 15 residues. The CDR3 here is CASSPRCEGHYEQYV. CDR3 DNA sequence: TGTGCCAGCAGCCCGCGTTGTGAGGGCCACTACGAGCAGTACGTC.

The table lists this clonotype with a few counts. The V gene is TRBV11-2, the J gene TRBJ1-1, with D possibly TRBD1 on 6 matching bases. V was pared by 6 bases and J by 1 base, with 9 bases between. This CDR3 is 13 amino acids long. Germline V gives CDR1 SGHAT, CDR2 FQNNGV. CDR3 sequence: CASRKQGNTEAFF. CDR3 nucleotides: TGTGCCAGCAGAAAACAGGGGAACACTGAAGCTTTCTTT.

In this sample, this clonotype turned up a few times. The chain joins TRBV12-3 or TRBV12-4 to TRBJ1-5; weak D call: TRBD1 (5 bases). The CDR3 is 12 residues long. Trimming cost V 3 bases and J 10 bases, with 10 bases left between them. Here the CDR3 DNA reads TGTGCCAGCAGTTTTAGGGGTACCCCCCAGCATTTT. Amino acids: CASSFRGTPQHF.

V and J are TRBV7-6 and TRBJ1-3, with D unclear. The length of the CDR3 is 15 residues. Trimming took 3 bases from V and 0 from J, leaving 9 bases between them. Germline CDR1 SGHVS, CDR2 FNYEAQ. The CDR3 region has the DNA TGTGCCAGCAGCTTCGGGGATACCTCTGGAAACACCATATATTTT. As protein: CASSFGDTSGNTIYF.

A note on this clonotype: Mismatch with germline at one junction end may stem from a read error. This sequence joins TRBV7-7 and TRBJ2-1, with D hard to call. CDR3 length: 15 residues. Per the germline V gene, CDR1 is SSHAT and CDR2 is FNYEAQ (reference sequence). The CDR3 protein is CASSLSSNFHNEQFF. The CDR3 DNA sequence: TGTGCTAGCAGCTTATCAAGCAACTTCCACAATGAGCAGTTCTTC. The variable domain in full, completed from reference TRBV7-7 and TRBJ2-1, reads GAGVSQSPRYKVTKRGQDVTLRCDPISSHATLYWYQQALGQGPEFLTYFNYEAQPDKSGLPSDRFSAERPEGSISTLTIQRTEQRDSAMYRCASSLSSNFHNEQFFGPGTRLTVL.

The chain links TRBV4-2 to TRBJ1-5; D is unresolved. The germline V gene has CDR1 LGHNA and CDR2 YNFKEQ. The CDR3 covers 16 residues. Trimming took 0 bases from V and 3 from J, leaving 12 bases between them. The CDR3 region has the DNA TGTGCCAGCAGCCAAGAATTGGGAGACAACAATCAGCCCCAGCATTTT. Translation: CASSQELGDNNQPQHF.

V is TRBV25-1 and J is TRBJ2-4, with 14 bases fitting TRBD2. The CDR3 contains 17 residues. Germline V CDR1 and CDR2: MGHDK, SYGVNS. V gave up 1 base and J gave up 8 bases; unmatched junction bases: 7. The chain's CDR3 is CASSESSGLAGGDIQYF. As DNA, the CDR3 is TGTGCCAGCAGTGAATCCTCAGGACTAGCGGGGGGTGACATTCAGTACTTC.

This clonotype was observed a few times. This chain joins TRBV29-1 and TRBJ1-1; TRBD1 might be the D (5 bases). V lost 7 bases and J lost 4, with 13 bases in between. CDR3 length: 12 amino acids. The germline gives CDR1 SQVTM, CDR2 ANQGSEA. The CDR3 loop is CSGRFGGTEAFF. CDR3 coding DNA: TGCAGCGGGAGGTTTGGGGGCACTGAAGCTTTCTTT.

This clonotype was detected a few times. This sequence joins TRBV12-3 or TRBV12-4 and TRBJ1-1, with unresolved D. V was pared by 2 bases and J by 7 bases, with 2 bases between. This CDR3 spans 10 amino acids. The CDR3 sequence is CASSLSEAFF. In DNA, the CDR3 is TGTGCCAGCAGTTTAAGTGAAGCTTTCTTT.

This chain uses TRBV7-3 with TRBJ2-1; 8 bases align to TRBD2. The CDR3 spans 16 residues. From germline, CDR1 is SGHTA and CDR2 FQGTGA. The V and J ends lost 1 base and 6 bases, in that order; junction bases with no gene match: 8. This CDR3 reads CASSLNGGALLNEQFF. CDR3 DNA: TGTGCCAGCAGCTTAAACGGGGGGGCCCTTCTCAATGAGCAGTTCTTC.

This clonotype turned up a few times. The DNA of the CDR3 is TGCGCCAGCAGCCAAGATCCAGAGGGGACAGATACGCAGTATTTT. Amino acids: CASSQDPEGTDTQYF. The chain combines TRBV4-3 with TRBJ2-3, with D tentatively TRBD1 or TRBD2 (5 bases each). V was trimmed by 0 bases and J by 3 bases, leaving 10 bases between them. The CDR3 sequence is 15 residues long. Germline CDR1 is LGHNA and CDR2 is YSLEER.

This rearrangement joins TRBV6-2 or TRBV6-3 to TRBJ2-2, with D hard to call. Deletions cut 4 bases from V and 9 bases from J, with 6 bases between. Per the germline V gene, CDR1 is MNHEY and CDR2 is SVGEGT. This CDR3 spans 11 amino acids. The CDR3 region has the DNA TGTGCCAGCAGTTTGGGGTGGGAGCTGTTTTTT. It yields the protein CASSLGWELFF.

The V and J genes are TRBV20-1 and TRBJ2-2; unclear D gene. The length of the CDR3 is 13 residues. V was shortened by 0 bases and J by 4 bases, with 6 bases between the two germline ends. Germline V lookup: CDR1 DFQATT, CDR2 SNEGSKA (reference sequence). The CDR3 reads CSARDLGTGELFF. CDR3 nucleotide sequence: TGCAGTGCTAGAGATCTTGGCACCGGGGAGCTGTTTTTT.

This clonotype is classed as medium-sized. The gene calls are TRBV18 and TRBJ2-7; D unresolved. Germline V CDR1 and CDR2: KGHSH, LQKENI. The V gene lost 5 bases and the J gene lost 3 bases, with 8 bases spanning the gap. This CDR3 is built from 12 residues. CDR3 region: CASSTSGYEQYF. CDR3 bases: TGTGCCAGCTCAACCTCAGGCTACGAGCAGTACTTC.

This clonotype was found a few times. V usage is TRBV4-1 and J usage is TRBJ1-5; D is uncertain. The CDR3 runs to 15 residues. V lost 4 bases, J lost 14 bases, and 24 bases lay in between. The germline CDR1 and CDR2 sequences are MGHRA and YSYEKL. The CDR3 coding sequence is TGCGCCAGCAGCCTACACATCGAGCGGGAGACTTCGAAGCATTTT. Residues: CASSLHIERETSKHF.

The V and J genes are TRBV27 and TRBJ2-7; 7 nucleotides match TRBD1. This CDR3 contains 15 residues. Germline V gene sequence: CDR1 MNHEY, CDR2 SMNVEV (reference sequence). Trimming took 5 bases from V and 4 from J; bases not matched to a gene: 11. Written as DNA, the CDR3 is TGTGCCAGCAGTACTACCCTAGGACAGGCATACGAGCAGTACTTC. Its translation is CASSTTLGQAYEQYF.

The chain recombines TRBV6-6 with TRBJ1-1; possible D gene TRBD1, 6 bases. The V gene lost 2 bases and the J gene lost 4 bases, with 8 bases spanning the gap. There are 13 residues in the CDR3. Germline CDR1 MNHNY, CDR2 SVGAGI (reference sequence). Here the CDR3 reads CASSYTGTTEAFF. The CDR3 DNA reads as TGTGCCAGCAGTTACACAGGGACCACTGAAGCTTTCTTT.

This chain links TRBV7-9 with TRBJ2-2, with D uncertain. The V gene lost 5 bases and the J gene lost 1 base, with 14 bases spanning the gap. The CDR3 runs to 16 residues. Germline CDR1 is SEHNR and CDR2 is FQNEAQ (reference sequence). The chain's CDR3 is CASSDSVRLNTGELFF. The CDR3 DNA sequence: TGTGCCAGCAGCGATTCAGTCAGACTGAACACCGGGGAGCTGTTTTTT.